Each of the 14 T cell receptor beta chains below was sequenced from the same sample in a study of tumor-infiltrating lymphocytes in primary liver carcinoma. Total RNA (approximately 500 ng) served as template for TCR beta cDNA synthesis primed by a constant-region primer. Modified slightly, ARM-PCR produced TCR beta libraries over three nested multiplex PCR rounds. PCR rounds one and two used TRBV1-TRBV30 forward primers with a C-beta reverse primer for 9 to 10 cycles each. TCRdb itself ran the multiplex PCR reads through MiXCR, one entry per CDR3 protein. The sample contains about 330,000 distinct CDR3 sequences, less than 70% of which appear only once. The researchers obtained blood RNA from unsorted whole blood and also extracted germline DNA. Source material: peripheral blood. All receptors derive from a man between 35 and 55 years old with primary liver carcinoma and hepatitis B virus infection.

This chain connects TRBV12-3 or TRBV12-4 to TRBJ2-1, with unresolved D. The CDR3 extends over 12 amino acids. V lost 2 bases, J lost 10 bases, and 9 bases lay in between. CDR3 loop: CASSLPPAEQFF. In nucleotides, the CDR3 is TGTGCCAGCAGTTTACCCCCTGCGGAGCAGTTCTTC.

A remark on this clonotype: A read error may be the cause here, since a much bigger clone is one base away. The rearrangement links TRBV13 to TRBJ2-1; 7 bases line up with TRBD2. The CDR3 extends over 13 amino acids. Germline CDR1 reads PRHDT; CDR2 reads FYEKMQ (reference sequence). With 5 bases clipped from V and 6 bases from J, the junction kept 4 bases outside the gene matches. The CDR3 DNA sequence: TGTGCCAGCAGCAGCGGGGTGGGCAATGAGCAGTTCTTC. Amino acids: CASSSGVGNEQFF.

A single count supports this clonotype. One junction end does not reproduce the germline sequence, and a read error may be involved. The chain combines TRBV18 with TRBJ2-3; 12 nucleotides line up with TRBD2. There are 20 residues in the CDR3. CDR1 is KGHSH and CDR2 is LQKENI in the germline V gene. The CDR3 nucleotides read TGTGTCAGCTCACCATCCACGGCGCTAGCGGGAGGGCCCAACACAGATACGCAGTATTTT. Translation: CVSSPSTALAGGPNTDTQYF.

This clonotype was observed a handful of times. The rearrangement uses TRBV25-1 and TRBJ1-1, with 10 bases fitting TRBD1. Germline V CDR1 and CDR2: MGHDK, SYGVNS. The CDR3 totals 13 residues. V trimming: 6 bases; J trimming: 5 bases; junction bases outside the gene matches: 3. CDR3 sequence: CASSGQGGTEAFF. The CDR3 bases are TGTGCCAGCAGCGGACAGGGGGGTACTGAAGCTTTCTTT.

There are a few counts of this clonotype. One end of the junction does not line up with germline, which may come from a read error. The rearrangement links TRBV4-2 to TRBJ2-2; D possibly corresponds to TRBD1 (5 bases). The CDR3 consists of 15 residues. From germline, CDR1 is LGHNA and CDR2 YNFKEQ. Here the CDR3 reads CASGQEAGSTGELFF. The CDR3 DNA follows: TGTGCCAGCGGCCAAGAGGCAGGGTCTACCGGGGAGCTGTTTTTT.

The chain has TRBV30 and TRBJ1-3; D is undetermined. The CDR3 length is 14 residues. Trimming shortened V by 1 base and J by 2 bases, and 9 bases separated the two germline ends. Germline V CDR1 and CDR2: GTSNPN, SVGIG (reference sequence). CDR3 in DNA: TGTGCCTGGAGTGAAGGGAGAGCTGGAAACACCATATATTTT. Its protein product is CAWSEGRAGNTIYF. Based on the CDR3 plus reference TRBV30 and TRBJ1-3, the full variable domain is SQTIHQWPATLVQPVGSPLSLECTVEGTSNPNLYWYRQAAGRGLQLLFYSVGIGQISSEVPQNLSASRPQDRQFILSSKKLLLSDSGFYLCAWSEGRAGNTIYFGEGSWLTVV.

The genes are TRBV10-3 and TRBJ1-2; tentatively, D is TRBD1 (5 bases). CDR1 and CDR2 from the germline V gene are ENHRY and SYGVKD. Between the trimmed V and J ends, which lost 10 bases and 8 bases, there was a span of 23 bases. The CDR3 covers 14 residues. Here the CDR3 reads CANGWKGDSYGYTF. In nucleotides, the CDR3 is TGTGCCAACGGGTGGAAAGGGGACTCGTACGGCTACACCTTC.

Comment on this clonotype: Its ends do not fully match the called genes, so a read error is possible. This chain connects TRBV10-3 to TRBJ1-1, with D hard to call. Germline assignment: CDR1 ENHRY and CDR2 SYGVKD. CDR3 length: 11 amino acids. CDR3 DNA: TGTGCCATCGTACTGAACGCTGAAGCTATCTTT. Translating gives CAIVLNAEAIF.

Many counts were recorded for this clonotype. V and J are TRBV10-3 and TRBJ2-5, with TRBD1 matching over 7 bases. The ends lost 6 bases at V and 2 bases at J; junction bases unmatched: 3. Germline V gives CDR1 ENHRY, CDR2 SYGVKD. CDR3 length: 13 amino acids. The chain's CDR3 is CAISRTGQETQYF. In DNA, the CDR3 is TGTGCCATCAGCCGGACAGGACAAGAGACCCAGTACTTC.

With regard to this clonotype: This likely comes from a read error, as the CDR3 has no conserved phenylalanine or tryptophan at its end. The rearrangement uses TRBV6-2 or TRBV6-3 and TRBJ2-5, with 11 bases fitting TRBD1. V dropped 7 bases and J dropped 1; count of bases not matched to a gene: 8. This CDR3 contains 16 residues. Germline V gene sequence: CDR1 MNHEY, CDR2 SVGEGT. CDR3 in DNA: TGTGCCAGCACCATTAGGGACAGGGGGTTCCAAGAGACCCAGTACTTA. It is translated as CASTIRDRGFQETQYL.

Of note for this clonotype: At one of its ends the junction is not consistent with the germline gene, which may arise from a read error. The CDR3 spells CASRKMAGSGTKAFF. CDR3 coding DNA: TGTGCCAGCAGGAAGATGGCAGGGAGTGGCACTAAAGCTTTCTTT. This sequence joins TRBV6-2 or TRBV6-3 and TRBJ1-1, with D possibly matching TRBD1 (5 bases). The CDR3 loop spans 15 amino acids. The germline gives CDR1 MNHEY, CDR2 SVGEGT.

Comment on this clonotype: Being one base from a much bigger clone, this may be a read error. The chain is built from TRBV12-3 or TRBV12-4 and TRBJ1-5; a possible D gene is TRBD1 (5 bases). This CDR3 contains 16 residues. Trimming left V 7 bases short and J 9 bases short, with 25 bases between. In nucleotides, the CDR3 is TGTGCCAGCACCAATAGTGGGGCAGGTGACTTAGGGCCCCAGCATTTT. This sequence encodes CASTNSGAGDLGPQHF.

As regards this clonotype: One junction end disagrees with the germline gene, perhaps due to a read error. The DNA of the CDR3 is TGTGCCAGAAGCCATGATCAATCCACTAGCGGGACCCAGTACTTC. Protein product: CARSHDQSTSGTQYF. The rearrangement links TRBV4-2 to TRBJ2-5; TRBD2 aligns across 8 bases. This CDR3 is built from 15 residues. Germline assignment: CDR1 LGHNA and CDR2 YNFKEQ.

This clonotype has ten or more counts. CDR3 residues: CASSGKGGRETQYF. Here the CDR3 DNA reads TGTGCCAGCAGTGGGAAAGGAGGGAGAGAGACCCAGTACTTC. V usage is TRBV12-3 or TRBV12-4 and J usage is TRBJ2-5, with D possibly being TRBD2 (6 bases). The V end lost 5 bases, the J end lost 4 bases, and 14 bases lay between the germline ends. The CDR3 covers 14 residues.